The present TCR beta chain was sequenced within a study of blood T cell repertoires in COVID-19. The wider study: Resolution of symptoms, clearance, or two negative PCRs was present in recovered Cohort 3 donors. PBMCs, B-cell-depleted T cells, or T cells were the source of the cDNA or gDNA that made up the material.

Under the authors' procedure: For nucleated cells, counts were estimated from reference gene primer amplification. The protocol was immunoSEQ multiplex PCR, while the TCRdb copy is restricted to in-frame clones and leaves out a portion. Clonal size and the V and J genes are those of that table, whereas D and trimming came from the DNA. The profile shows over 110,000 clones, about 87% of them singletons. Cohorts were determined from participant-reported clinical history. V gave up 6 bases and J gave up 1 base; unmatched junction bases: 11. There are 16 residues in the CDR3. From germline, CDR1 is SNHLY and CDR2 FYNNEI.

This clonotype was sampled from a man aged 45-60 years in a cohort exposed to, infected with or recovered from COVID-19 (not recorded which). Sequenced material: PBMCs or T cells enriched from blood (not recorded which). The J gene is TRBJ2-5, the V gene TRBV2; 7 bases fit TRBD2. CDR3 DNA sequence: TGTGCCAGCAGGAAGGCTACGGGGGGACTCCAAGAGACCCAGTACTTC. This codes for CASRKATGGLQETQYF. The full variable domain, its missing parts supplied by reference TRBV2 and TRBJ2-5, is EPEVTQTPSHQVTQMGQEVILRCVPISNHLYFYWYRQILGQKVEFLVSFYNNEISEKSEIFDDQFSVERPDGSNFTLKIRSTKLEDSAMYFCASRKATGGLQETQYFGPGTRLLVL.